Listed below are T cell receptor beta chains from one sample, sequenced in a study of early T cells in non-severe SARS-CoV-2 infection. TCRdb passed the 5' RACE reads through MiXCR, listing each CDR3 protein once. In the table there are some 50,000 distinct CDR3 sequences, 9% to 9.5% of which are singletons. The sample taken for sequencing was whole blood. The source is an adult who was a healthcare worker with PCR-confirmed SARS-CoV-2 infection or an uninfected control (not recorded which). The CDR3 runs from the conserved cysteine through the conserved F or W. D genes are given only for firm matches. Clone size appears in some rows only: once, few, many, or a class for an expanded clone.

D gene | clone size | J gene | V gene | CDR3 protein | CDR3 DNA
- | many | TRBJ2-3 | TRBV10-2 | CASSWTRTDTDTQYF | TGCGCCAGCAGCTGGACAAGGACAGACACAGATACGCAGTATTTT
- | many | TRBJ1-2 | TRBV18 | CASSPGLADYGYTF | TGTGCCAGCTCACCAGGGTTGGCGGACTATGGCTACACCTTC
- | - | TRBJ1-4 | TRBV19 | CASSYGQQNEKLFF | TGTGCCAGTAGTTACGGGCAGCAGAATGAAAAACTGTTTTTT
- | many | TRBJ1-1 | TRBV5-1 | CASSLMRDTEAFF | TGCGCCAGCAGCTTGATGAGGGACACTGAAGCTTTCTTT
- | many | TRBJ2-2 | TRBV12-5 | CASGWGQGGGTGELFF | TGTGCTAGTGGTTGGGGGCAGGGAGGTGGCACCGGGGAGCTGTTTTTT
- | many | TRBJ2-7 | TRBV6-2/TRBV6-3 | CASTPADSSSYEQYF | TGTGCCAGCACCCCGGCAGATTCGAGCTCCTACGAGCAGTACTTC
- | many | TRBJ2-3 | TRBV7-9 | CASSLDVSDTQYF | TGTGCCAGCAGCTTAGATGTTTCAGATACGCAGTATTTT
- | many | TRBJ2-3 | TRBV3-1 | CASSQVQQDTQYF | TGTGCCAGCAGCCAAGTACAGCAGGACACGCAGTATTTT
- | many | TRBJ2-5 | TRBV29-1 | CSVEETQYF | TGCAGCGTTGAGGAGACCCAGTACTTC
- | - | TRBJ1-2 | TRBV29-1 | CSVDLDSYYGYTF | TGCAGCGTTGACCTCGACAGCTATTATGGCTACACCTTC
- | many | TRBJ1-5 | TRBV6-1 | CASSERYSNQPQHF | TGTGCCAGCAGTGAAAGATATAGCAATCAGCCCCAGCATTTT
- | few | TRBJ1-1 | TRBV7-9 | CVSSRGPEAFF | TGTGTCAGCAGCCGGGGTCCTGAAGCTTTCTTT
- | many | TRBJ2-5 | TRBV21-1 | CASSKASRDTIETQYF | TGTGCCAGCAGCAAAGCTTCGAGGGACACGATAGAGACCCAGTACTTC
- | many | TRBJ2-7 | TRBV20-1 | CSAKQGGTYEQYF | TGCAGTGCTAAACAGGGGGGGACATACGAGCAGTACTTC
- | few | TRBJ2-7 | TRBV6-1 | CASNILGGYEQYF | TGTGCCAGCAACATCCTTGGAGGTTACGAGCAGTACTTC
TRBD2 | many | TRBJ2-3 | TRBV5-1 | CASSLASGGLDTQYF | TGCGCCAGCAGCTTGGCTAGCGGGGGCTTGGATACGCAGTATTTT
- | many | TRBJ2-3 | TRBV5-1 | CASSFSQGTSTDTQYF | TGCGCCAGCAGCTTCTCGCAGGGGACCAGCACAGATACGCAGTATTTT
- | - | TRBJ2-2 | TRBV6-1 | CASRRSGTGELFF | TGTGCCAGCAGGAGAAGTGGAACCGGGGAGCTGTTTTTT